This T cell receptor (beta chain) was observed in a study of neurological immune-mediated disorders. This CDR3 contains 15 residues. Germline values: CDR1 ENHRY, CDR2 SYGVKD. A few counts support this clonotype. What it binds is unknown. Compared with germline, one end of the junction differs, possibly owing to a read error. Overall study findings and caveats: HTLV-1-associated myelopathy displayed the greatest TCR clonal expansion, and multiple sclerosis exhibited the smallest, lower than that of healthy controls. In multiple sclerosis patients, the repertoire cluster was unrelated to clinical or MRI findings. When repertoires were grouped phylogenetically, those of 18 of 34 multiple sclerosis patients fell into one related-CDR3 cluster, a possible signature.

Each TCR transcript was tagged with a 10-nucleotide random UMI during 5'RACE. TCRdb recomputed calls from the 5' RACE reads with MiXCR, one row per CDR3 protein. The data contain around 46,000 distinct CDR3 sequences, 3.5% to 5.5% of them singletons. Input material: PBMCs. This chain joins TRBV10-3 and TRBJ1-5; 9 bases align to TRBD1. This clonotype was sampled from a woman aged 60 to 75 with multiple sclerosis. The CDR3 protein is CAISGGGDRDQPQNF. CDR3 DNA: TGTGCCATCAGTGGAGGGGGGGACAGGGATCAGCCCCAGAATTTT.